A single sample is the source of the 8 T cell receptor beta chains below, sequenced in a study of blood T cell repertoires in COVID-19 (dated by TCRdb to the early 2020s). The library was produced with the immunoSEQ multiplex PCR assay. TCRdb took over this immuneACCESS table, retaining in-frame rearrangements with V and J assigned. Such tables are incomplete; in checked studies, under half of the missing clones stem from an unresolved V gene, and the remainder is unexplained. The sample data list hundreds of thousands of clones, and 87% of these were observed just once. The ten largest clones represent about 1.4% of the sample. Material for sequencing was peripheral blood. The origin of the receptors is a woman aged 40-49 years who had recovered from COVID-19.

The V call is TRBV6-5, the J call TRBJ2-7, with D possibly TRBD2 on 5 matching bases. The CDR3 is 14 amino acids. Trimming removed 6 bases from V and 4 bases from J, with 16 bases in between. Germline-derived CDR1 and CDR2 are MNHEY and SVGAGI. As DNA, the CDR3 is TGTGCCAGCAGCCCACGCGCGGGTTGGTACGAGCAGTACTTC. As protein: CASSPRAGWYEQYF.

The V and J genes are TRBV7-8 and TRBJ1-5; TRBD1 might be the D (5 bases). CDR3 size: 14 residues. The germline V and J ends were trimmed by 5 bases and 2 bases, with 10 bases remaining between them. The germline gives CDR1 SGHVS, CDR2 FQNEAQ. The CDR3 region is CASSLAGGNQPQHF. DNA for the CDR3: TGTGCCAGCAGCCTCGCGGGGGGCAATCAGCCCCAGCATTTT.

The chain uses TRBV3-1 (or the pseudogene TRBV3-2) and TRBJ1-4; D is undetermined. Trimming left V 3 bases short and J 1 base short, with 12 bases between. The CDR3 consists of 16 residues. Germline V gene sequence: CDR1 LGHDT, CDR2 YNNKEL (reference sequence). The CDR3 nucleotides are TGTGCCAGCAGCCAGGCCTGGGGAGGAACTAATGAAAAACTGTTTTTT. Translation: CASSQAWGGTNEKLFF.

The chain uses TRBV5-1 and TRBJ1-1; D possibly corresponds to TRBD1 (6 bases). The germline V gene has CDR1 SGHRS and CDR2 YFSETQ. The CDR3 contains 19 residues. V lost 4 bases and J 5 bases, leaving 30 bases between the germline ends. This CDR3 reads CASSPGGVWGLLGSTEAFF. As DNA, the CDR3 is TGCGCCAGCAGCCCCGGGGGGGTTTGGGGGCTCCTGGGGTCTACTGAAGCTTTCTTT.

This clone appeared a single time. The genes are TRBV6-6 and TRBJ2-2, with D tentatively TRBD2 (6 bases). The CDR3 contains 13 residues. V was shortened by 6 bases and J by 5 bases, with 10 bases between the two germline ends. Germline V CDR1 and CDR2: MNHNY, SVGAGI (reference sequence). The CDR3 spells CASSSGGTGELFF. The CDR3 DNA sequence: TGTGCCAGCAGCTCTGGGGGGACCGGGGAGCTGTTTTTT.

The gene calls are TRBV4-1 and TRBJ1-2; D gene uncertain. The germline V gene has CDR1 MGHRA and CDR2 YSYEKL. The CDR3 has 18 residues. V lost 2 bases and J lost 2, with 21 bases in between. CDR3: CASSQRYGVSPRNYGYTF. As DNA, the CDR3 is TGCGCCAGCAGCCAACGATACGGAGTCAGCCCCAGAAACTATGGCTACACCTTC.

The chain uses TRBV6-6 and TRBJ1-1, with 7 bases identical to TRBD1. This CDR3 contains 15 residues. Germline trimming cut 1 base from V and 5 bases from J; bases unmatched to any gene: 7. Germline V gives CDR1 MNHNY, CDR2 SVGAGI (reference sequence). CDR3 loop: CASSYWTGGNTEAFF. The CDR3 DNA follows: TGTGCCAGCAGTTACTGGACAGGCGGGAATACTGAAGCTTTCTTT.

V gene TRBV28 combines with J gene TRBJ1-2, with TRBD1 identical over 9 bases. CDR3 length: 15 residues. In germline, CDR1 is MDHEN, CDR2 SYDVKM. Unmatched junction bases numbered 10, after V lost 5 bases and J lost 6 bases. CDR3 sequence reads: CASSQHTGGADGYTF. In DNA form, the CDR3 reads TGTGCCAGCAGTCAACATACAGGGGGCGCCGATGGCTACACCTTC.